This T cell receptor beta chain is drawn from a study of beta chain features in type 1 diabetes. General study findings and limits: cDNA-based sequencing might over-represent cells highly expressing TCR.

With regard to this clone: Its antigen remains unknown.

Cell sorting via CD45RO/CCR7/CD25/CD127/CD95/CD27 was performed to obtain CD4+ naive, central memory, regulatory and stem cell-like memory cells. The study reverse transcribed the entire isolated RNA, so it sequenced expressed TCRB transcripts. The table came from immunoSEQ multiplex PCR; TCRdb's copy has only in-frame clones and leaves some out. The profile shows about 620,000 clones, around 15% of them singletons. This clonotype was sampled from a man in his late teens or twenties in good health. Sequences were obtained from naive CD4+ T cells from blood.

The chain's CDR3 is CATERIRAQYF. The CDR3 nucleotides read TGTGCCACCGAACGGATTCGGGCCCAGTACTTC. The rearrangement links TRBV2 to TRBJ2-5; D remains unclear. The germline gives CDR1 SNHLY, CDR2 FYNNEI. The CDR3 loop spans 11 amino acids. The V end lost 10 bases, the J end lost 9 bases, and 15 bases lay between the germline ends.